These T cell receptor beta chains were read from a single sample in a study of T cell responses to AZD1222 COVID-19 vaccine. Here immunoSEQ multiplex PCR was the method, and the copy in TCRdb shows in-frame clones only, minus some. Counted here are about 160,000 clones, approximately 88% occurring once; the ten biggest clones make up approximately 4.5%. The sample in question was peripheral blood, obtained 28 days after the second AZD1222 dose. The receptors derive from an adult who received the AZD1222 COVID-19 vaccine. Both conserved end residues are part of each CDR3. The size entry is marked missing in some rows and otherwise reads once, few, many or a size class.

clone size,CDR3 length,J gene,V gene,CDR3 protein
once,13,TRBJ2-1,TRBV6-2/TRBV6-3,CASSDYHGNEQFF
-,12,TRBJ1-5,TRBV19,CASSYSNQPQHF
-,17,TRBJ1-1,TRBV7-9,CASSQLDVAGLNTEAFF
-,14,TRBJ1-5,TRBV2,CASSEDRGDQPQHF
-,15,TRBJ2-5,TRBV7-3,CASSLFGTSGETQYF
-,12,TRBJ2-7,TRBV2,CASKGQSYEQYF
-,16,TRBJ1-3,TRBV2,CASTPVVGQGANTIYF
-,13,TRBJ2-3,TRBV29-1,CSVGGRITDTQYF
once,14,TRBJ2-7,TRBV30,CAWSTTGGSYEQYF
-,14,TRBJ1-1,TRBV28,CASTVPQGNTEAFF
-,15,TRBJ1-4,TRBV5-1,CASSLGGSTNEKLFF
-,13,TRBJ1-3,TRBV11-2,CASSLEGGNTIYF
once,15,TRBJ1-2,TRBV4-2,CASSPGTGAWYGYTF
-,18,TRBJ2-4,TRBV12-5,CASGLIDREALAKNIQYF
-,11,TRBJ1-1,TRBV30,CAWRRGPEAFF
-,13,TRBJ2-3,TRBV12-5,CASGFISTDTQYF
-,15,TRBJ1-2,TRBV4-3,CASSNQGAGLDGYTF
-,16,TRBJ1-1,TRBV7-9,CASSPPRAGWNTEAFF
-,14,TRBJ1-2,TRBV4-3,CASSQGGLAGGYTF
-,17,TRBJ1-2,TRBV1,CTSSQDTNRGPDYGYTF
once,13,TRBJ1-2,TRBV5-1,CASSLRQGSGYTF